One sample yielded the 13 T cell receptor beta chains listed below, sequenced in a study of radiotherapy plus CTLA-4 blockade in lung cancer. The assay was immunoSEQ multiplex PCR, and TCRdb's table has in-frame clones only and misses some. Of 100,000 to 150,000 clones in the sample, roughly 74% were seen once. Source: peripheral blood, taken from a patient treated with radiotherapy plus ipilimumab. These TCRs come from a human donor with non-small cell lung cancer who had a partial response to radiotherapy plus ipilimumab.

The chain recombines TRBV5-1 with TRBJ2-3; D remains ambiguous. The CDR3 contains 15 residues. V was trimmed by 2 bases and J by 1 base, leaving 11 bases between them. Germline values: CDR1 SGHRS, CDR2 YFSETQ. CDR3 residues: CASSLASLGTDTQYF. The CDR3 nucleotides are TGCGCCAGCAGCTTAGCCTCTTTAGGCACAGATACGCAGTATTTT.

This clone was picked up many times. This sequence joins TRBV28 and TRBJ1-2; D is unresolved. The germline gives CDR1 MDHEN, CDR2 SYDVKM. Trimming cost V 7 bases and J 7 bases, with 16 bases left between them. There are 13 residues in the CDR3. In DNA, the CDR3 is TGTGCCAGCACGCCAGGTGCTAGCCGTGGCTACACCTTC. The encoded protein is CASTPGASRGYTF.

The rearrangement uses TRBV19 and TRBJ2-1; 9 bases agree with TRBD1. CDR3 length: 17 residues. V dropped 2 bases and J dropped 4; count of bases not matched to a gene: 9. The germline gives CDR1 LNHDA, CDR2 SQIVND (reference sequence). The CDR3 loop is CASSISRDRGRYNEQFF. In nucleotides, the CDR3 is TGTGCCAGTAGTATAAGTCGCGACAGGGGGAGGTACAATGAGCAGTTCTTC.

The rearrangement joins TRBV7-9 to TRBJ1-4, with 8 bases fitting TRBD1. Germline V CDR1 and CDR2: SEHNR, FQNEAQ (reference sequence). Unmatched junction bases numbered 6, after V lost 6 bases and J lost 3 bases. CDR3 length equals 15 residues. The CDR3 DNA sequence: TGTGCCAGCAGTCAAGACAGGGGCGCTAATGAAAAACTGTTTTTT. Translation gives CASSQDRGANEKLFF.

This clone was detected only once. This chain connects TRBV7-2 to TRBJ1-5; 8 bases are a match to TRBD1. This CDR3 spans 15 amino acids. Unmatched junction bases numbered 7, after V lost 5 bases and J lost 4 bases. Germline values: CDR1 SGHTA, CDR2 FQGNSA. The DNA for the CDR3 is TGTGCCAGCAGCGCCCAGGGGGCCCCGAATCAGCCCCAGCATTTT. As protein: CASSAQGAPNQPQHF.

In its sample, this clone was seen a few times. CDR3 in DNA: TGTGCCAGCAGGGGAGAAGGCCCCCCGGCTTTCTTT. Translation: CASRGEGPPAFF. V gene TRBV28 combines with J gene TRBJ1-1; no clear D. The CDR3 covers 12 residues. Per the germline V gene, CDR1 is MDHEN and CDR2 is SYDVKM. V lost 6 bases to trimming and J lost 11 bases, with 16 bases between them.

The genes are TRBV19 and TRBJ2-1; D remains ambiguous. Germline V gives CDR1 LNHDA, CDR2 SQIVND (reference sequence). This CDR3 spans 11 amino acids. V lost 5 bases to trimming and J lost 7 bases, with 6 bases between them. Here the CDR3 reads CASSVMNEQFF. For the CDR3, the DNA is TGTGCCAGTAGTGTCATGAATGAGCAGTTCTTC.

The CDR3 sequence: CASSIARATDTQYF. Written as DNA, the CDR3 is TGTGCCAGTAGTATCGCCAGGGCCACAGATACGCAGTATTTT. The chain links TRBV19 to TRBJ2-3; D is perhaps TRBD1 (5 bases). The CDR3 has 14 amino acids. Trimming pared 3 bases from V and 2 bases from J, leaving 9 bases between. Germline V gene data show CDR1 as LNHDA and CDR2 as SQIVND (reference sequence).

The gene calls are TRBV28 and TRBJ2-7; 11 bases line up with TRBD2. Trimming removed 7 bases from V and 5 bases from J; junction bases left unmatched: 7. The CDR3 is made up of 14 amino acids. Germline V CDR1 and CDR2: MDHEN, SYDVKM. CDR3 in amino acids: CASNIAGGPNEQYF. CDR3 nucleotide sequence: TGTGCCAGCAATATAGCGGGAGGGCCCAACGAGCAGTACTTC.

The V call is TRBV5-1, the J call TRBJ1-3; 8 bases map to TRBD1. V shed 4 bases, J shed 4 bases, and the junction held 7 bases outside the gene matches. Germline V gene sequence: CDR1 SGHRS, CDR2 YFSETQ. The CDR3 contains 15 residues. The CDR3: CASSGTGHEGNTIYF. CDR3 sequence (DNA): TGCGCCAGCAGCGGGACAGGACATGAGGGAAACACCATATATTTT. The whole variable domain, remainder taken from reference TRBV5-1 and TRBJ1-3, is KAGVTQTPRYLIKTRGQQVTLSCSPISGHRSVSWYQQTPGQGLQFLFEYFSETQRNKGNFPGRFSGRQFSNSRSEMNVSTLELGDSALYLCASSGTGHEGNTIYFGEGSWLTVV.

DNA of the CDR3: TGCGCCAGCAGCCAAGATGGTAGCGGGAGTTATACAGATACGCAGTATTTT. Translated, it gives CASSQDGSGSYTDTQYF. J is TRBJ2-3 and V is TRBV4-3, with 9 nucleotides matching TRBD2. The trim removed 0 bases at V and 3 bases at J, leaving 7 bases unmatched. There are 17 residues in the CDR3. The germline CDR1 and CDR2 sequences are LGHNA and YSLEER.

About this clone itself: The same CDR3 arises from other DNA sequences in this sample as well. The gene calls are TRBV28 and TRBJ1-1, with D unresolved. Deletions cut 3 bases from V and 0 bases from J, with 8 bases between. Germline values: CDR1 MDHEN, CDR2 SYDVKM. The CDR3 totals 14 residues. CDR3 sequence reads: CASSFGGLNTEAFF. In nucleotides, the CDR3 is TGTGCCAGCAGTTTCGGCGGATTGAACACTGAAGCTTTCTTT.

The CDR3 protein is CASSLGLAGGSSTDTQYF. The CDR3 nucleotides are TGTGCCAGCAGCTTGGGACTAGCGGGAGGGAGCAGCACAGATACGCAGTATTTT. This chain links TRBV5-6 with TRBJ2-3, with TRBD2 identical over 14 bases. CDR1 and CDR2 (germline): SGHDT, YYEEEE. J lost 0 bases, V lost 0 bases, and 3 bases had no gene match. The CDR3 spans 18 residues.